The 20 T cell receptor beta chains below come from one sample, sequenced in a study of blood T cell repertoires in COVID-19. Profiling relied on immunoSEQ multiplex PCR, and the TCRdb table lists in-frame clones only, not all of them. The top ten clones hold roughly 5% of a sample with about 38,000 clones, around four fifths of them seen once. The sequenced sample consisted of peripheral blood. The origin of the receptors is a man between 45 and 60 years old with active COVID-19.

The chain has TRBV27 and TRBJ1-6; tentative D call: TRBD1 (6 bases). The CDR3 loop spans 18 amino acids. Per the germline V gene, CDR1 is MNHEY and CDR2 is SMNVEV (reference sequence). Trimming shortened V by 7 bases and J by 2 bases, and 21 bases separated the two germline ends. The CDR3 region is CASTKPQNRVPYNSPLHF. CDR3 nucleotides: TGTGCCAGCACGAAACCTCAAAACAGGGTCCCCTATAATTCACCCCTCCACTTT.

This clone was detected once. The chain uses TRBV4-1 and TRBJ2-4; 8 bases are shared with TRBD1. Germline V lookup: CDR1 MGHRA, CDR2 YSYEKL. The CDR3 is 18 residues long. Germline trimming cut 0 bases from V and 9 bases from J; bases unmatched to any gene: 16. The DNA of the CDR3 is TGCGCCAGCAGCCAAGACCACCCCCAGGGGGCTGGTAGAGCCATTCAGTACTTC. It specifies CASSQDHPQGAGRAIQYF.

CDR3 protein: CASSKDTNINQPQHF. CDR3 bases: TGTGCCAGCAGCAAGGACACAAATATCAATCAGCCCCAGCATTTT. The chain recombines TRBV5-6 with TRBJ1-5; tentative D call: TRBD1 (5 bases). The V and J ends lost 4 bases and 3 bases respectively, with 14 bases between them. The CDR3 runs to 15 residues. Germline loops: CDR1 SGHDT, CDR2 YYEEEE. Looking up the rest from reference TRBV5-6 and TRBJ1-5 gives the full variable domain: DAGVTQSPTHLIKTRGQQVTLRCSPKSGHDTVSWYQQALGQGPQFIFQYYEEEERQRGNFPDRFSGHQFPNYSSELNVNALLLGDSALYLCASSKDTNINQPQHFGDGTRLSIL.

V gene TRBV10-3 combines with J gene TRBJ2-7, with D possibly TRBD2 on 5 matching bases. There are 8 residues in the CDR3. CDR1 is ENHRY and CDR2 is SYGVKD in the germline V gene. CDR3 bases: TGTGCCATCAGGGACCGAGGGGTC. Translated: CAIRDRGV.

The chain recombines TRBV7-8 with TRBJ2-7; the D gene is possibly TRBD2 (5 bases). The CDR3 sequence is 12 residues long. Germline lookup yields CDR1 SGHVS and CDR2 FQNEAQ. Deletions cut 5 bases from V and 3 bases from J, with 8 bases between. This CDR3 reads CASSPAGYEQYF. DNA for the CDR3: TGTGCCAGCAGCCCGGCGGGCTACGAGCAGTACTTC.

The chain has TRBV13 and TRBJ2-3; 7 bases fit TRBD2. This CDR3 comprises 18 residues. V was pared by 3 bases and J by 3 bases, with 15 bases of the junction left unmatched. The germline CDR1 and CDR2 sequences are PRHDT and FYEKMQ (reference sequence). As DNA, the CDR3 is TGTGCCAGCAGCTTGACCTACCTTACTGGCGGGGGTACAGATACGCAGTATTTT. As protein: CASSLTYLTGGGTDTQYF.

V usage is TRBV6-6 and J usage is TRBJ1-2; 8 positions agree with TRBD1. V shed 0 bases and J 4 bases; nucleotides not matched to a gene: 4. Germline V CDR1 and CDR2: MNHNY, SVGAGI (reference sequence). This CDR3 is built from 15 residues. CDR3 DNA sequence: TGTGCCAGCAGTTACTCTCCAGGACAGGGCTATGGCTACACCTTC. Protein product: CASSYSPGQGYGYTF.

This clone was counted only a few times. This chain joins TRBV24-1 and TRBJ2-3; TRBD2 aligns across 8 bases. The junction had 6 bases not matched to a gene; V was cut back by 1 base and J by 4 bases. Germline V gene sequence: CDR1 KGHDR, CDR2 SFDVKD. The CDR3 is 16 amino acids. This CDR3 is CATSDFSGGHPDTQYF. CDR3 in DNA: TGTGCCACCAGTGATTTTTCGGGGGGGCATCCAGATACGCAGTATTTT.

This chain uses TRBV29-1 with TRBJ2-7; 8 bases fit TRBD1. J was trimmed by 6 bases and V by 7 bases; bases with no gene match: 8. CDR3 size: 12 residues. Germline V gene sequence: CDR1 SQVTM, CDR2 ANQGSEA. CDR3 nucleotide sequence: TGCAGCGCCCGGACAGGGACATTCGAGCAGTACTTC. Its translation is CSARTGTFEQYF.

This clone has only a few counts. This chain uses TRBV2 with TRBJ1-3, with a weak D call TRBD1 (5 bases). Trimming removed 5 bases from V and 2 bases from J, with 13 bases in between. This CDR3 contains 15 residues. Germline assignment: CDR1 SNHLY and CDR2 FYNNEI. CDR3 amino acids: CASSMQGNTGNTIYF. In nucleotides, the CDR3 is TGTGCCAGCAGTATGCAGGGTAATACTGGAAACACCATATATTTT.

The DNA for the CDR3 is TGTGCCAGCAGCTTAGCGCAGGGGGATTGGGAAAAACTGTTTTTT. Translation: CASSLAQGDWEKLFF. The chain has TRBV7-8 and TRBJ1-4; 7 bases map to TRBD1. Per germline, CDR1 SGHVS and CDR2 FQNEAQ. With 0 bases clipped from V and 8 bases from J, the junction kept 6 bases outside the gene matches. CDR3 length: 15 amino acids.

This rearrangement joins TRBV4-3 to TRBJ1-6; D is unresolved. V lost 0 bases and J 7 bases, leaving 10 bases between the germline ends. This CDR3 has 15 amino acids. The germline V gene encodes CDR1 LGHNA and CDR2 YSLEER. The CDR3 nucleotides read TGCGCCAGCAGCCAAGATATAGCCCACAATTCACCCCTCCACTTT. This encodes CASSQDIAHNSPLHF.

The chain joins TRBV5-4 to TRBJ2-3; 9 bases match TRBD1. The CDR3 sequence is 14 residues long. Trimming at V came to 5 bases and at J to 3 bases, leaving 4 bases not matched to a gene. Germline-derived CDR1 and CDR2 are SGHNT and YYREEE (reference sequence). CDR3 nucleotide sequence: TGTGCCAGCAGTAGGACAGGGGAAACAGATACGCAGTATTTT. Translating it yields CASSRTGETDTQYF.

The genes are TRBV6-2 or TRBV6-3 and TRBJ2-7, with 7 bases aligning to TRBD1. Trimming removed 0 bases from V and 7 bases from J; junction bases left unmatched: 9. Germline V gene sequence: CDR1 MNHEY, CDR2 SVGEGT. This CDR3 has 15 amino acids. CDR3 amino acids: CASSYSPLQGWEQYF. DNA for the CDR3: TGTGCCAGCAGTTACTCCCCACTACAGGGGTGGGAGCAGTACTTC.

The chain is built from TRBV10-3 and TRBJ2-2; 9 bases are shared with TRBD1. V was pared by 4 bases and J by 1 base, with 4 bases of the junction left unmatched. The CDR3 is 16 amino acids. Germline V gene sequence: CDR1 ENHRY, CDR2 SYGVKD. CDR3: CAISVRDRENTGELFF. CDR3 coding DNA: TGTGCCATCAGTGTAAGGGACAGGGAGAACACCGGGGAGCTGTTTTTT.

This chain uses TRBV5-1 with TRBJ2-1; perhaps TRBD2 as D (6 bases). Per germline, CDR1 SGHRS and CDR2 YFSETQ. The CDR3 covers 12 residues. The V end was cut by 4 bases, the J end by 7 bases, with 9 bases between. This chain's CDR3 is CASSRLVNEQFF. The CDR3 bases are TGCGCCAGCAGCAGACTAGTGAATGAGCAGTTCTTC.

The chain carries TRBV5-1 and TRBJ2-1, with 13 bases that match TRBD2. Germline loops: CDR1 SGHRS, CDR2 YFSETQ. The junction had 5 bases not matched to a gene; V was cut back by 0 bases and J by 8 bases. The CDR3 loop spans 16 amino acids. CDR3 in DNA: TGCGCCAGCAGCTTGGTCGGGACTAGCGGGGTGGATGAGCAGTTCTTC. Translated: CASSLVGTSGVDEQFF.

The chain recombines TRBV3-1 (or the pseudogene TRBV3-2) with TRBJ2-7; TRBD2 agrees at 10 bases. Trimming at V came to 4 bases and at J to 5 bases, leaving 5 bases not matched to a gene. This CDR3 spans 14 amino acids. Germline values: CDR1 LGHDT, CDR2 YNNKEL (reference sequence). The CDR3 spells CASSLSSGGDEQYF. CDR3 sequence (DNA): TGTGCCAGCAGCCTCTCTAGCGGGGGCGACGAGCAGTACTTC.

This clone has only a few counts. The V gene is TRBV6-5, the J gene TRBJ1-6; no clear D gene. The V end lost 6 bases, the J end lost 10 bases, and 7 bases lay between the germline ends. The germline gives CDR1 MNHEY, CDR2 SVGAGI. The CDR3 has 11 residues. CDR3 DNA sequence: TGTGCCAGCAGCGGCGGGTCACCCCTCCACTTT. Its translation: CASSGGSPLHF.

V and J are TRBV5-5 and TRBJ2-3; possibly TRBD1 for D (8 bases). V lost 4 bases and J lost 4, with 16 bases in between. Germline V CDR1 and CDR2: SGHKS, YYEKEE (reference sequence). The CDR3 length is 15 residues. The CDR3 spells CASSREDRAPDTQYF. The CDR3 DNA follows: TGTGCCAGCAGCCGGGAGGACAGGGCGCCAGATACGCAGTATTTT.